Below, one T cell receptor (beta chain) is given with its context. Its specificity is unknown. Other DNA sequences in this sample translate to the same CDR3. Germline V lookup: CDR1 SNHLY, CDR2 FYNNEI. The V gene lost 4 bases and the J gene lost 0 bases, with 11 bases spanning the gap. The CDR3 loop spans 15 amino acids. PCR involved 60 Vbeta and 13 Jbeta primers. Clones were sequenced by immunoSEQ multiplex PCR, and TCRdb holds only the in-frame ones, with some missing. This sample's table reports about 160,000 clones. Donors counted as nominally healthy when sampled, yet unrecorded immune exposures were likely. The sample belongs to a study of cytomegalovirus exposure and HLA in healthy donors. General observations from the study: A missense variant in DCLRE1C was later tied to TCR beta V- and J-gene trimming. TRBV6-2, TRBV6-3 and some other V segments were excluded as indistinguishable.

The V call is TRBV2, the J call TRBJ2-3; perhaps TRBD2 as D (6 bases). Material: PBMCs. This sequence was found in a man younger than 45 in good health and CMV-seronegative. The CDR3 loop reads CASSGLAASTDTQYF. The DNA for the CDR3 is TGTGCCAGCAGTGGGTTAGCGGCTAGCACAGATACGCAGTATTTT.